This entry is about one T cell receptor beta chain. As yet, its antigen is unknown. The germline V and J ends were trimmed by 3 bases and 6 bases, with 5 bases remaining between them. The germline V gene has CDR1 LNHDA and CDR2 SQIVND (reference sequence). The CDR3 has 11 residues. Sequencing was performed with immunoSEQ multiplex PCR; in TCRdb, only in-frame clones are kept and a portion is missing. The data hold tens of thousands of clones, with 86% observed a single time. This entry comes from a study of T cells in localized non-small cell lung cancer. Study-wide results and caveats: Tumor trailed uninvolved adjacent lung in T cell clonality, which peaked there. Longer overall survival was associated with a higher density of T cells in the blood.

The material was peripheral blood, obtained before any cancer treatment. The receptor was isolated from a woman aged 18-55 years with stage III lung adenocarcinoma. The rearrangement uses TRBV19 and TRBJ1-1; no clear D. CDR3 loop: CASSIGPEAFF. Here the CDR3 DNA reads TGTGCCAGTAGTATTGGTCCTGAAGCTTTCTTT.